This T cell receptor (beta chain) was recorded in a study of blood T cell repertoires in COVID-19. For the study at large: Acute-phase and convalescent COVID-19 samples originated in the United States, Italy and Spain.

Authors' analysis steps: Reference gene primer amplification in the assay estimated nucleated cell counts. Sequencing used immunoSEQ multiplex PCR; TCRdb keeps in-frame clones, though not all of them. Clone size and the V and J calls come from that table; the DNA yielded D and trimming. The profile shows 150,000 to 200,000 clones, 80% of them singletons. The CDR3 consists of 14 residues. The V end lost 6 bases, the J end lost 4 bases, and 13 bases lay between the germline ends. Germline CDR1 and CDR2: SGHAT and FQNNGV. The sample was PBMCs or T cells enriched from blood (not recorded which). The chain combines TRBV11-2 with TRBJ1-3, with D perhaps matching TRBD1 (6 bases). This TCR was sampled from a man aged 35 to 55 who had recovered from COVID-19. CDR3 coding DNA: TGTGCCAGCAGTTTCCTTGACAGGGGAAACACCATATATTTT. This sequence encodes CASSFLDRGNTIYF.